These 27 T cell receptor beta chains were all obtained from the same sample, sequenced in a study of shared clonotypes between healthy human individuals. Measured with immunoSEQ multiplex PCR; TCRdb has only the in-frame clones, and not every one. The sample records about 1.5 million clones, 98% being singletons. Sequencing was performed on naive CD4+ T cells sorted from blood. Subset reported: CD45RA+ positively selected. These receptors originate from a man aged 30 to 45 in good health.

The rearrangement links TRBV9 to TRBJ2-7; a possible D gene is TRBD2 (6 bases). V lost 3 bases, J lost 6 bases, and 19 bases lay in between. This CDR3 is built from 15 residues. Germline V gene data show CDR1 as SGDLS and CDR2 as YYNGEE. The CDR3 protein is CASSALGGSGVEQYF. In DNA, the CDR3 is TGTGCCAGCAGCGCCCTTGGGGGTTCGGGGGTCGAGCAGTACTTC.

The chain links TRBV25-1 to TRBJ1-2; D uncertain. This CDR3 comprises 14 residues. Germline V gene lookup returns CDR1 MGHDK and CDR2 SYGVNS. Trimming took off 1 base at V and 0 bases at J, with 6 bases between the two ends. The CDR3 bases are TGTGCCAGCAGTGAATGGGAAGCTAACTATGGCTACACCTTC. This encodes CASSEWEANYGYTF.

This chain connects TRBV5-6 to TRBJ2-7; D is unclear. The CDR3 is made up of 18 amino acids. Germline CDR1 is SGHDT and CDR2 is YYEEEE. Deletions cut 1 base from V and 4 bases from J, with 24 bases between. The chain's CDR3 is CASSLMVPLKESKYEQYF. The CDR3 nucleotides read TGTGCCAGCAGCTTGATGGTTCCACTGAAAGAGTCTAAATACGAGCAGTACTTC.

The genes are TRBV2 and TRBJ2-1; a possible D gene is TRBD2 (6 bases). Trimming left V 6 bases short and J 7 bases short, with 19 bases between. The CDR3 totals 15 residues. The germline CDR1 and CDR2 sequences are SNHLY and FYNNEI. The DNA for the CDR3 is TGTGCCAGCAGACGAGAGGGACTCCCTTGGAATGAGCAGTTCTTC. Translating gives CASRREGLPWNEQFF.

V is TRBV27 and J is TRBJ1-1; 8 bases are shared with TRBD1. Looked up from germline, CDR1 is MNHEY and CDR2 is SMNVEV (reference sequence). The CDR3 totals 13 residues. J gave up 8 bases and V 6 bases, and 8 bases lay outside the gene matches. CDR3 loop: CASRRQGNVEAFF. In DNA, the CDR3 is TGTGCCAGCAGGCGACAGGGGAATGTAGAAGCTTTCTTT.

This chain links TRBV4-3 with TRBJ1-1, with D hard to call. The CDR3 length is 14 residues. The germline V gene encodes CDR1 LGHNA and CDR2 YSLEER. Deletions cut 3 bases from V and 9 bases from J, with 17 bases between. This chain's CDR3 is CASSQEPRGTQAFF. CDR3 coding DNA: TGCGCCAGCAGCCAGGAACCGCGGGGTACGCAAGCTTTCTTT.

V usage is TRBV29-1 and J usage is TRBJ2-3, with 8 bases identical to TRBD2. Germline trimming cut 8 bases from V and 1 base from J; bases unmatched to any gene: 5. The germline V gene has CDR1 SQVTM and CDR2 ANQGSEA. This CDR3 region has 13 residues. CDR3 coding DNA: TGCAGCTCGGGGGGGGCTGGCACAGATACGCAGTATTTT. Amino acid sequence: CSSGGAGTDTQYF.

This clone was observed a single time. The V call is TRBV9, the J call TRBJ2-5; D tentatively reads TRBD1 or TRBD2 (5 bases each). The CDR3 sequence is 14 residues long. Deletions cut 4 bases from V and 7 bases from J, with 17 bases between. Per germline, CDR1 SGDLS and CDR2 YYNGEE. As DNA, the CDR3 is TGTGCCAGCAGCCTGGGGGTTCGGAATGTGACCCAGTACTTC. Translated, it gives CASSLGVRNVTQYF.

The chain is built from TRBV29-1 and TRBJ2-3; 10 nucleotides line up with TRBD2. CDR3 size: 14 residues. Germline V CDR1 and CDR2: SQVTM, ANQGSEA. With V trimmed by 7 bases and J by 3 bases, 7 bases remained unmatched. CDR3 amino acids: CSEVLAGVTDTQYF. The CDR3, as DNA: TGCAGCGAGGTCCTAGCGGGAGTAACAGATACGCAGTATTTT.

A note on this clone: The limits of the CDR3 on the DNA are not certain, so only TCRdb's listed CDR3 is given. The chain employs TRBV21-1 and TRBJ1-2. TRBV21-1 is a known pseudogene. The CDR3 has 15 residues if both end residues are counted. CDR3 sequence reads: CASSKVGDGNYGYTF.

The chain couples TRBV7-6 to TRBJ2-7; possibly TRBD2 for D (6 bases). The CDR3 has 14 amino acids. Trimming shortened V by 9 bases and J by 3 bases, and 18 bases separated the two germline ends. Germline assignment: CDR1 SGHVS and CDR2 FNYEAQ. CDR3 nucleotide sequence: TGTGCCAGGTTGGGACTCGAAAGAAGCTACGAGCAGTACTTC. Translating it yields CARLGLERSYEQYF.

This clone was picked up one time. The chain joins TRBV6-5 to TRBJ2-7; D remains ambiguous. Germline CDR1 and CDR2: MNHEY and SVGAGI. The CDR3 loop spans 14 amino acids. V lost 6 bases to trimming and J lost 1 base, with 13 bases between them. The CDR3 nucleotides read TGTGCCAGCAGGCGCGGTCAACAATCCTACGAGCAGTACTTC. Protein: CASRRGQQSYEQYF.

The CDR3, as DNA: TGTGCCAGCAGCTCGGGACAGGGGGCAGGTCAGCCCCAGCATTTT. Its translation: CASSSGQGAGQPQHF. This chain connects TRBV7-9 to TRBJ1-5; 12 nucleotides agree with TRBD1. The CDR3 has 15 amino acids. CDR1 is SEHNR, CDR2 FQNEAQ, per germline (reference sequence). V was pared by 4 bases and J by 6 bases, with 4 bases of the junction left unmatched. Supplemented by reference TRBV7-9 and TRBJ1-5, the full variable domain reads DTGVSQNPRHKITKRGQNVTFRCDPISEHNRLYWYRQTLGQGPEFLTYFQNEAQLEKSRLLSDRFSAERPKGSFSTLEIQRTEQGDSAMYLCASSSGQGAGQPQHFGDGTRLSIL.

This chain links TRBV27 with TRBJ1-5; the D gene is possibly TRBD1 (5 bases). CDR1 and CDR2 from the germline V gene are MNHEY and SMNVEV (reference sequence). Trimming left V 0 bases short and J 3 bases short, with 15 bases between. This CDR3 contains 17 residues. CDR3 bases: TGTGCCAGCAGTTTATCTTTCCAGGGAGGTTACAATCAGCCCCAGCATTTT. Encoded protein: CASSLSFQGGYNQPQHF.

V gene TRBV28 combines with J gene TRBJ2-7; 11 nucleotides align to TRBD2. The CDR3 runs to 15 residues. Germline V gene data show CDR1 as MDHEN and CDR2 as SYDVKM. With 5 bases clipped from V and 2 bases from J, the junction kept 5 bases outside the gene matches. CDR3 bases: TGTGCCAGCAGTCCTACACTAGCGGGGGCCTACGAGCAGTACTTC. Its protein product is CASSPTLAGAYEQYF.

Concerning this clone: The same CDR3 arises from other DNA sequences in this sample as well. The chain uses TRBV5-1 and TRBJ1-4; D gene uncertain. Between the trimmed V and J ends, which lost 2 bases and 2 bases, there was a span of 7 bases. Germline V gene data show CDR1 as SGHRS and CDR2 as YFSETQ. The CDR3 runs to 14 residues. The CDR3 region is CASSLRGTNEKLFF. The CDR3 bases are TGCGCCAGCAGCTTACGGGGTACTAATGAAAAACTGTTTTTT.

To note about this clone: A read error may produce the germline difference seen at one junction end. The chain is built from TRBV2 and TRBJ2-5; D gene ambiguous. CDR1 is SNHLY and CDR2 is FYNNEI in the germline V gene. This CDR3 contains 12 residues. CDR3 sequence: CASSDRQENQYF. The CDR3, as DNA: TGTGCCAGCAGTGACAGACAAGAGAACCAGTACTTC.

In its sample, this clone was seen once. The sample has other DNA sequences that encode this CDR3 too. The chain couples TRBV2 to TRBJ2-5; possible D gene TRBD2, 5 bases. CDR1 is SNHLY, CDR2 FYNNEI, per germline. There are 13 residues in the CDR3. V was pared by 5 bases and J by 1 base, with 8 bases between. In nucleotides, the CDR3 is TGTGCCAGCAGTCGGGGAGTCCAAGAGACCCAGTACTTC. Its protein product is CASSRGVQETQYF. Looking up the rest from reference TRBV2 and TRBJ2-5 gives the full variable domain: EPEVTQTPSHQVTQMGQEVILRCVPISNHLYFYWYRQILGQKVEFLVSFYNNEISEKSEIFDDQFSVERPDGSNFTLKIRSTKLEDSAMYFCASSRGVQETQYFGPGTRLLVL.

This sequence joins TRBV18 and TRBJ1-1; D is uncertain. The CDR3 runs 12 residues. Germline V gene data show CDR1 as KGHSH and CDR2 as LQKENI. Trimming cost V 3 bases and J 4 bases, with 6 bases left between them. The CDR3 bases are TGTGCCAGCTCACCTTTCGGCACTGAAGCTTTCTTT. Amino acids: CASSPFGTEAFF. The full variable domain, rest sourced from reference TRBV18 and TRBJ1-1, is NAGVMQNPRHLVRRRGQEARLRCSPMKGHSHVYWYRQLPEEGLKFMVYLQKENIIDESGMPKERFSAEFPKEGPSILRIQQVVRGDSAAYFCASSPFGTEAFFGQGTRLTVV.

The rearrangement uses TRBV7-3 and TRBJ2-4; D may be TRBD2 (6 bases). CDR3 length: 14 amino acids. The V gene's germline CDR1 is SGHTA and CDR2 FQGTGA. Deletions cut 5 bases from V and 0 bases from J, with 8 bases between. CDR3: CASSQGLAKNIQYF. DNA of the CDR3: TGTGCCAGCAGCCAGGGACTAGCCAAAAACATTCAGTACTTC.

This chain uses TRBV7-2 with TRBJ1-5; possible D gene TRBD1, 6 bases. CDR1 is SGHTA, CDR2 FQGNSA, per germline. Trimming removed 1 base from V and 0 bases from J, with 10 bases in between. The CDR3 contains 16 residues. In DNA, the CDR3 is TGTGCCAGCAGCTTAGGGACAGTCTATAGCAATCAGCCCCAGCATTTT. It specifies CASSLGTVYSNQPQHF.

The gene calls are TRBV11-2 and TRBJ1-3; no definite D call. The CDR3 is 13 residues long. The V end was cut by 4 bases, the J end by 4 bases, with 8 bases between. Germline V gene data show CDR1 as SGHAT and CDR2 as FQNNGV. CDR3 sequence reads: CASSSLRGNTIYF. The CDR3 DNA is TGTGCCAGCAGCTCTCTCAGGGGAAACACCATATATTTT.

This clone was seen once. V usage is TRBV28 and J usage is TRBJ1-5; weak D call: TRBD1 (5 bases). Germline-derived CDR1 and CDR2 are MDHEN and SYDVKM. The CDR3 consists of 15 residues. V was cut by 4 bases and J by 6 bases, with 16 bases left in between. The CDR3 nucleotides are TGTGCCAGCAGTTGGGACTCCCAGGCGGCTCAGCCCCAGCATTTT. Translating it yields CASSWDSQAAQPQHF. The whole variable domain, remainder taken from reference TRBV28 and TRBJ1-5, is DVKVTQSSRYLVKRTGEKVFLECVQDMDHENMFWYRQDPGLGLRLIYFSYDVKMKEKGDIPEGYSVSREKKERFSLILESASTNQTSMYLCASSWDSQAAQPQHFGDGTRLSIL.

This chain joins TRBV5-1 and TRBJ2-3; 9 positions agree with TRBD2. The CDR3 length is 17 residues. The V gene's germline CDR1 is SGHRS and CDR2 YFSETQ. V was pared by 5 bases and J by 5 bases, with 15 bases of the junction left unmatched. This CDR3 is CASSPPAGASGKDTQYF. The CDR3 region has the DNA TGCGCCAGCAGTCCCCCGGCGGGGGCTAGCGGGAAAGATACGCAGTATTTT. The full variable domain, in which reference TRBV5-1 and TRBJ2-3 provide the parts outside the CDR3, is KAGVTQTPRYLIKTRGQQVTLSCSPISGHRSVSWYQQTPGQGLQFLFEYFSETQRNKGNFPGRFSGRQFSNSRSEMNVSTLELGDSALYLCASSPPAGASGKDTQYFGPGTRLTVL.

The gene calls are TRBV7-9 and TRBJ2-1; unclear D gene. The germline gives CDR1 SEHNR, CDR2 FQNEAQ (reference sequence). The V end was cut by 4 bases, the J end by 10 bases, with 20 bases between. This CDR3 spans 15 amino acids. CDR3 nucleotides: TGTGCCAGCAGCTCGTATCGAGAACTTCAATTAGAGCAGTTCTTC. It encodes CASSSYRELQLEQFF.

The chain employs TRBV11-2 and TRBJ2-3; D remains ambiguous. From germline, CDR1 is SGHAT and CDR2 FQNNGV. The CDR3 loop spans 12 amino acids. V was shortened by 5 bases and J by 2 bases, with 5 bases between the two germline ends. The CDR3 reads CASSPYTDTQYF. The CDR3 region has the DNA TGTGCCAGCAGCCCTTACACAGATACGCAGTATTTT.

This chain uses TRBV5-1 with TRBJ2-2, with 8 nucleotides matching TRBD1. J lost 6 bases, V lost 4 bases, and 11 bases had no gene match. Germline CDR1 reads SGHRS; CDR2 reads YFSETQ. This CDR3 is 16 amino acids long. CDR3 region: CASSQHGQGSPGELFF. CDR3 nucleotides: TGCGCCAGCAGCCAACACGGACAGGGTAGTCCCGGGGAGCTGTTTTTT.